These 32 T cell receptor beta chains came from one sample sequenced in a study of T cells after yellow fever vaccination. TCRdb ran MiXCR on the 5' RACE reads and lists one entry per CDR3 protein. In the table there are hundreds of thousands of distinct CDR3 sequences, 9% to 15% of which are singletons. The sample in question was PBMCs, obtained on the day of the yellow fever booster vaccination. These receptors were taken from a man aged 25 to 40 who received the YFV17D yellow fever vaccine.

The chain combines TRBV20-1 with TRBJ1-2, with unresolved D. Germline V gene data show CDR1 as DFQATT and CDR2 as SNEGSKA (reference sequence). V lost 4 bases, J lost 3 bases, and 9 bases lay in between. CDR3 length equals 12 residues. The CDR3 nucleotides read TGCAGTGCTACTACAGCTGACTATGGCTACACCTTC. This gives the protein CSATTADYGYTF.

V gene TRBV28 combines with J gene TRBJ2-3; D tentatively fits TRBD1 or TRBD2 (5 bases each). Germline CDR1 MDHEN, CDR2 SYDVKM. V was pared by 5 bases and J by 4 bases, with 19 bases between. The length of the CDR3 is 16 residues. The CDR3: CASSPITGTGADTQYF. The CDR3 DNA reads TGTGCCAGCAGTCCCATAACCGGGACGGGTGCAGATACGCAGTATTTT. Drawing the rest from reference TRBV28 and TRBJ2-3, the complete variable domain is DVKVTQSSRYLVKRTGEKVFLECVQDMDHENMFWYRQDPGLGLRLIYFSYDVKMKEKGDIPEGYSVSREKKERFSLILESASTNQTSMYLCASSPITGTGADTQYFGPGTRLTVL.

There are a few counts of this clonotype. V usage is TRBV29-1 and J usage is TRBJ1-1; maybe TRBD1 (6 bases). CDR1 SQVTM and CDR2 ANQGSEA come from the germline V gene. V lost 8 bases and J 2 bases, leaving 12 bases between the germline ends. The CDR3 length is 12 residues. The CDR3 nucleotides read TGCAGCACTGGGGGGACAAACACTGAAGCTTTCTTT. Translated: CSTGGTNTEAFF.

The chain joins TRBV6-9 to TRBJ1-6; D is possibly TRBD1 (6 bases). Germline values: CDR1 MNHGY, CDR2 SVAAGI. There are 16 residues in the CDR3. With 1 base removed from V and 9 bases from J, the gap between germline ends came to 16 bases. The CDR3 region has the DNA TGTGCCAGCAGTTATTGGGGGGCCGTCCGAGGTTCACCCCTCCACTTT. It is translated as CASSYWGAVRGSPLHF.

The V gene is TRBV12-3 or TRBV12-4, the J gene TRBJ2-1; D uncertain. V lost 6 bases and J lost 7, with 7 bases in between. The CDR3 contains 11 residues. CDR3 nucleotides: TGTGCCAGCAGAATAGCAAATGAGCAGTTCTTC. This gives the protein CASRIANEQFF.

This chain joins TRBV20-1 and TRBJ2-4, with 10 bases lining up with TRBD1. V lost 6 bases, J lost 8 bases, and 10 bases stayed unmatched. CDR3 length: 14 residues. Looked up from germline, CDR1 is DFQATT and CDR2 is SNEGSKA (reference sequence). The CDR3 here is CSAPSVGTGDIQYF. The CDR3 region has the DNA TGCAGTGCCCCATCGGTGGGGACAGGGGACATTCAGTACTTC.

The gene calls are TRBV6-5 and TRBJ2-1; 7 bases line up with TRBD1. J lost 2 bases, V lost 0 bases, and 4 bases had no gene match. The CDR3 consists of 16 residues. Germline CDR1 reads MNHEY; CDR2 reads SVGAGI. The CDR3 region has the DNA TGTGCCAGCAGTTACTCGAAGGGGGCCGCCTACAATGAGCAGTTCTTC. This gives the protein CASSYSKGAAYNEQFF.

This chain connects TRBV7-9 to TRBJ1-5, with 9 nucleotides matching TRBD1. Germline CDR1 and CDR2: SEHNR and FQNEAQ (reference sequence). This CDR3 has 16 residues. Unmatched junction bases numbered 6, after V lost 4 bases and J lost 2 bases. The CDR3 nucleotides are TGTGCCAGCAGCTCCGAACGGGACAGGGGCAATCAGCCCCAGCATTTT. This sequence encodes CASSSERDRGNQPQHF. The complete variable domain, with remaining parts taken from reference TRBV7-9 and TRBJ1-5, reads DTGVSQNPRHKITKRGQNVTFRCDPISEHNRLYWYRQTLGQGPEFLTYFQNEAQLEKSRLLSDRFSAERPKGSFSTLEIQRTEQGDSAMYLCASSSERDRGNQPQHFGDGTRLSIL.

This clonotype has a handful of counts. The chain employs TRBV14 and TRBJ2-1; D may be TRBD2 (6 bases). CDR3 length: 18 amino acids. CDR1 SGHDN and CDR2 FVKESK come from the germline V gene. V was cut by 0 bases and J by 6 bases, with 21 bases left in between. The CDR3 protein is CASSQDLGGGPKFNEQFF. DNA of the CDR3: TGTGCCAGCAGCCAAGATCTGGGGGGAGGTCCCAAATTCAATGAGCAGTTCTTC. Using reference TRBV14 and TRBJ2-1 for the parts outside the CDR3, the full variable domain is EAGVTQFPSHSVIEKGQTVTLRCDPISGHDNLYWYRRVMGKEIKFLLHFVKESKQDESGMPNNRFLAERTGGTYSTLKVQPAELEDSGVYFCASSQDLGGGPKFNEQFFGPGTRLTVL.

This clonotype was picked up a small number of times. This chain uses TRBV27 with TRBJ2-1; no firm D call. The CDR3 extends over 16 amino acids. The V end was cut by 3 bases, the J end by 2 bases, with 14 bases between. Germline V lookup: CDR1 MNHEY, CDR2 SMNVEV (reference sequence). The CDR3 sequence: CASSFGSSIAYNEQFF. CDR3 DNA sequence: TGTGCCAGCAGTTTCGGGTCCAGCATAGCCTACAATGAGCAGTTCTTC.

This clonotype was seen only a few times. The V and J genes are TRBV20-1 and TRBJ2-5; D may be TRBD1 or TRBD2 (5 bases each). This CDR3 is 15 amino acids long. Germline loops: CDR1 DFQATT, CDR2 SNEGSKA (reference sequence). Trimming took 4 bases from V and 3 from J, leaving 18 bases between them. The CDR3 DNA reads TGCAGTGCTAACCCTCGGGGCCGACCTGAAGAGACCCAGTACTTC. Amino acids: CSANPRGRPEETQYF.

The J gene is TRBJ2-2, the V gene TRBV5-1; 12 nucleotides match TRBD2. The CDR3 is 15 amino acids. Germline CDR1 and CDR2: SGHRS and YFSETQ. The V segment lost 6 bases and the J segment 7 bases; nucleotides outside the gene matches: 7. Here the CDR3 reads CASTTSGSLFGELFF. CDR3 coding DNA: TGCGCCAGCACGACTAGCGGGAGCCTTTTCGGGGAGCTGTTTTTT.

This clonotype was observed a handful of times. J is TRBJ1-6 and V is TRBV28; D uncertain. The ends were cut back, 2 bases at V and 8 bases at J, with 10 bases in the middle. The CDR3 has 14 residues. Germline loops: CDR1 MDHEN, CDR2 SYDVKM. The CDR3 DNA sequence: TGTGCCAGCAGTTTAGTTTATCGCGATTCACCCCTCCACTTT. It is translated as CASSLVYRDSPLHF. Full variable domain (remainder filled in from reference TRBV28 and TRBJ1-6): DVKVTQSSRYLVKRTGEKVFLECVQDMDHENMFWYRQDPGLGLRLIYFSYDVKMKEKGDIPEGYSVSREKKERFSLILESASTNQTSMYLCASSLVYRDSPLHFGNGTRLTVT.

This clonotype was recorded a few times. This chain links TRBV6-4 with TRBJ2-1, with TRBD1 matching over 11 bases. Germline lookup yields CDR1 MRHNA and CDR2 SNTAGT. Germline trimming cut 6 bases from V and 0 bases from J; bases unmatched to any gene: 7. CDR3 size: 17 residues. CDR3 sequence (DNA): TGTGCCAGCAGCTTCACCGGGACAGGGGGCTCCTACAATGAGCAGTTCTTC. This gives the protein CASSFTGTGGSYNEQFF.

The table lists this clonotype with a few counts. In DNA form, the CDR3 reads TGCAGTGCTAGGAAAGGGGAACAGACCAGCGAGCAGTACTTC. Its protein is CSARKGEQTSEQYF. The chain uses TRBV20-1 and TRBJ2-7; possibly TRBD1 for D (5 bases). The CDR3 contains 14 residues. The V gene lost 3 bases and the J gene lost 6 bases, with 18 bases spanning the gap. CDR1 and CDR2 (germline): DFQATT, SNEGSKA (reference sequence).

The genes are TRBV4-3 and TRBJ1-6, with D unresolved. The CDR3 loop spans 15 amino acids. CDR1 LGHNA and CDR2 YSLEER come from the germline V gene. Trimming shortened V by 0 bases and J by 7 bases, and 10 bases separated the two germline ends. CDR3 region: CASSQEARENSPLHF. As DNA, the CDR3 is TGCGCCAGCAGCCAAGAAGCACGGGAGAATTCACCCCTCCACTTT.

The chain has TRBV18 and TRBJ2-7; 9 bases match TRBD1. The CDR3 contains 15 residues. Germline V gene lookup returns CDR1 KGHSH and CDR2 LQKENI. Trimming took 2 bases from V and 3 from J; bases not matched to a gene: 5. In nucleotides, the CDR3 is TGTGCCAGCTCACCAAGGGACAGGGTCTACTACGAGCAGTACTTC. Amino acid sequence: CASSPRDRVYYEQYF.

This rearrangement joins TRBV6-4 to TRBJ2-3; D remains ambiguous. Germline V gene data show CDR1 as MRHNA and CDR2 as SNTAGT. The CDR3 loop spans 14 amino acids. The V end was cut by 4 bases, the J end by 0 bases, with 8 bases between. The CDR3 protein is CASSGLGSTDTQYF. The DNA of the CDR3 is TGTGCCAGCAGTGGCCTCGGGAGCACAGATACGCAGTATTTT.

The chain couples TRBV10-3 to TRBJ2-7; 10 nucleotides agree with TRBD2. V lost 4 bases, J lost 6 bases, and 0 bases stayed unmatched. The CDR3 sequence is 12 residues long. Germline-derived CDR1 and CDR2 are ENHRY and SYGVKD. The CDR3 sequence is CAISGTSGEQYF. CDR3 nucleotide sequence: TGTGCCATCAGTGGGACTAGCGGCGAGCAGTACTTC.

The J gene is TRBJ2-2, the V gene TRBV7-8; either TRBD1 or TRBD2 may fit D (5 bases each). There are 15 residues in the CDR3. Trimming shortened V by 7 bases and J by 4 bases, and 16 bases separated the two germline ends. Germline values: CDR1 SGHVS, CDR2 FQNEAQ. CDR3 in amino acids: CASIPGGQLTGELFF. The CDR3 DNA sequence: TGTGCCAGCATCCCCGGAGGACAACTCACCGGGGAGCTGTTTTTT.

This clonotype has only a few counts. The V gene is TRBV5-1, the J gene TRBJ2-7; D remains unclear. This CDR3 has 14 amino acids. Trimming removed 1 base at V and 2 bases at J, with 10 bases between. Germline V gene data show CDR1 as SGHRS and CDR2 as YFSETQ. CDR3 amino acids: CASSLSGKTYEQYF. CDR3 in DNA: TGCGCCAGCAGCTTGAGTGGTAAGACCTACGAGCAGTACTTC.

V gene TRBV2 combines with J gene TRBJ2-1; 9 bases match TRBD2. CDR3 size: 15 residues. V shed 0 bases and J 12 bases; nucleotides not matched to a gene: 9. Looked up from germline, CDR1 is SNHLY and CDR2 is FYNNEI. For the CDR3, the DNA is TGTGCCAGCAGTGAAGCTTCGCTAGCGGGATTTGGGCAGTTCTTC. Residues: CASSEASLAGFGQFF.

There are a few counts of this clonotype. The CDR3 DNA is TGCAGTGCTATAGAAGGTTTAGAGACCCAGTACTTC. Translation: CSAIEGLETQYF. This chain joins TRBV20-1 and TRBJ2-5; D unresolved. Germline V gene lookup returns CDR1 DFQATT and CDR2 SNEGSKA (reference sequence). Between the trimmed V and J ends, which lost 4 bases and 4 bases, there was a span of 10 bases. The CDR3 length is 12 residues.

As for this clonotype: Compared with germline, one end of the junction differs, possibly owing to a read error. This chain links TRBV15 with TRBJ1-6, with D perhaps matching TRBD1 (6 bases). CDR1 is LNHNV, CDR2 YYDKDF, per germline (reference sequence). There are 15 residues in the CDR3. The CDR3: CATSRKTGYNSPHHF. In DNA, the CDR3 is TGTGCCACCAGCAGAAAGACAGGTTATAATTCACCCCACCACTTT.

This clonotype turned up a few times. The V call is TRBV20-1, the J call TRBJ2-1; 8 positions agree with TRBD2. The CDR3 length is 15 residues. Losses at the gene ends were 1 base for V and 4 bases for J; bases not matched to a gene: 6. From germline, CDR1 is DFQATT and CDR2 SNEGSKA (reference sequence). The CDR3 DNA reads TGCAGTGCTAGAGGGTCGGGCGGGAGGTACAATGAGCAGTTCTTC. Its translation is CSARGSGGRYNEQFF.

The chain has TRBV20-1 and TRBJ2-7; D uncertain. Per the germline V gene, CDR1 is DFQATT and CDR2 is SNEGSKA (reference sequence). This CDR3 spans 13 amino acids. Trimming stripped 3 bases from V and 5 bases from J, with 14 bases between. CDR3 in amino acids: CSASTAARDEQYF. The CDR3 nucleotides are TGCAGTGCTAGCACAGCCGCAAGGGACGAGCAGTACTTC.

This clonotype was seen a few times. This chain links TRBV12-3 or TRBV12-4 with TRBJ2-1, with TRBD2 as a possible D gene (6 bases). With 6 bases removed from V and 7 bases from J, the gap between germline ends came to 19 bases. This CDR3 is built from 15 residues. The CDR3 nucleotides are TGTGCCAGCAGAGTGTCCGGATCAGGAGGGAATGAGCAGTTCTTC. It encodes CASRVSGSGGNEQFF.

The gene calls are TRBV7-2 and TRBJ2-1; either TRBD1 or TRBD2 may supply D (5 bases each). The CDR3 is 12 amino acids. Germline loops: CDR1 SGHTA, CDR2 FQGNSA. Between the trimmed V and J ends, which lost 5 bases and 10 bases, there was a span of 12 bases. This CDR3 is CASSQRGEEQFF. The CDR3 nucleotides read TGTGCCAGCAGCCAGAGGGGTGAGGAGCAGTTCTTC.

There are many counts of this clonotype. The chain recombines TRBV6-1 with TRBJ2-2; D may be TRBD1 (6 bases). This CDR3 is built from 16 residues. Looked up from germline, CDR1 is MNHNS and CDR2 is SASEGT. V was pared by 6 bases and J by 7 bases, with 21 bases between. Here the CDR3 reads CASRDWDIKIDGELFF. Written as DNA, the CDR3 is TGTGCCAGCAGGGATTGGGACATAAAAATTGACGGGGAGCTGTTTTTT.

This clonotype was seen once. An end of the junction does not agree with germline; a read error may underlie this. V gene TRBV18 combines with J gene TRBJ2-5; 8 bases agree with TRBD2. This CDR3 comprises 14 residues. Germline V gene lookup returns CDR1 KGHSH and CDR2 LQKENI. CDR3 in amino acids: CARSPGLEPGTQYF. The CDR3 nucleotides are TGTGCCAGATCACCGGGACTAGAGCCCGGGACCCAGTACTTC.

This clonotype has just a few counts. V gene TRBV5-4 combines with J gene TRBJ2-1, with a tentative D call TRBD2 (6 bases). Germline assignment: CDR1 SGHNT and CDR2 YYREEE (reference sequence). This CDR3 spans 16 amino acids. The V end lost 0 bases, the J end lost 2 bases, and 12 bases lay between the germline ends. CDR3 residues: CASSLATRPTYNEQFF. The CDR3 nucleotides read TGTGCCAGCAGCTTGGCGACTAGACCTACCTACAATGAGCAGTTCTTC.

In this sample, this clonotype turned up a few times. The V call is TRBV7-9, the J call TRBJ1-2; D not certain. The CDR3 contains 14 residues. V lost 5 bases to trimming and J lost 5 bases, with 15 bases between them. Germline loops: CDR1 SEHNR, CDR2 FQNEAQ (reference sequence). The CDR3 sequence is CASSPSSSRYGYTF. Written as DNA, the CDR3 is TGTGCCAGCAGCCCTTCCAGCAGCCGGTATGGCTACACCTTC.